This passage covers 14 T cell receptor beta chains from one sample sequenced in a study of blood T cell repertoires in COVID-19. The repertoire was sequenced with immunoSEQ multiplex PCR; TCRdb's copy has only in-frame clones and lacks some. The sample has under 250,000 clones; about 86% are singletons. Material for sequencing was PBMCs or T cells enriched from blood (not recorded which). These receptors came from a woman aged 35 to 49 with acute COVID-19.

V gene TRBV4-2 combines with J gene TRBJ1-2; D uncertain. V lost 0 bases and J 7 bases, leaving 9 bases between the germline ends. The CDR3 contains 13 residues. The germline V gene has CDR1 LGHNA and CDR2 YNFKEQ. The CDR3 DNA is TGTGCCAGCAGCCAAGATACGGGAGGTGGCTACACCTTC. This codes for CASSQDTGGGYTF.

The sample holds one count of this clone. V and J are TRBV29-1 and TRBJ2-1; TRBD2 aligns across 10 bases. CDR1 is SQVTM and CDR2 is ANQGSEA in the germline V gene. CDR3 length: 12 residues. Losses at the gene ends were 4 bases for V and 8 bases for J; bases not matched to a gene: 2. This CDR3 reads CSVASGGDEQFF. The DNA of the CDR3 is TGCAGCGTTGCTAGCGGGGGTGATGAGCAGTTCTTC.

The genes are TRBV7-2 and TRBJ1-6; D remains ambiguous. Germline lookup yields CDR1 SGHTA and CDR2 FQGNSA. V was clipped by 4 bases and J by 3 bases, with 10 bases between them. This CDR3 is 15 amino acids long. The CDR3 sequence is CASSWEGNYNSPLHF. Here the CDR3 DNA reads TGTGCCAGCAGCTGGGAGGGTAACTATAATTCACCCCTCCACTTT.

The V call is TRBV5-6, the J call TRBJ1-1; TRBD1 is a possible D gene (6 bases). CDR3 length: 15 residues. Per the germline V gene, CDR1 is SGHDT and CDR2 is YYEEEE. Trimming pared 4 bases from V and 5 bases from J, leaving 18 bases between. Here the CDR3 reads CASSPGGPGSTEAFF. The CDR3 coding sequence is TGTGCCAGCAGCCCGGGGGGGCCGGGAAGTACTGAAGCTTTCTTT. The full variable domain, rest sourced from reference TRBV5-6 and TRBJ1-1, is DAGVTQSPTHLIKTRGQQVTLRCSPKSGHDTVSWYQQALGQGPQFIFQYYEEEERQRGNFPDRFSGHQFPNYSSELNVNALLLGDSALYLCASSPGGPGSTEAFFGQGTRLTVV.

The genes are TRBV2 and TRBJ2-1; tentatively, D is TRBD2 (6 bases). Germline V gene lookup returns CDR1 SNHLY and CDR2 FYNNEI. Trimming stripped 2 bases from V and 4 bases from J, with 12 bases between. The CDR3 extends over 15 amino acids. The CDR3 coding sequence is TGTGCCAGCAGTGAAATGACGGGAGCATACAATGAGCAGTTCTTC. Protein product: CASSEMTGAYNEQFF.

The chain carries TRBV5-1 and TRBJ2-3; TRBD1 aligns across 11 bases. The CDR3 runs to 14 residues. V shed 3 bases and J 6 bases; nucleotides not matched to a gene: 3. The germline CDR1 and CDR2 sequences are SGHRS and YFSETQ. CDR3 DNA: TGCGCCAGCAGCTCAAGGACAGGGGGCGATACGCAGTATTTT. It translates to CASSSRTGGDTQYF.

CDR3 coding DNA: TGTGCCAGCAGTCTCGGACAGGCCCGGGCAGATACGCAGTATTTT. Its translation is CASSLGQARADTQYF. V is TRBV11-3 and J is TRBJ2-3; TRBD1 aligns across 7 bases. CDR3 length: 15 residues. From germline, CDR1 is SGHNT and CDR2 YENEEA. Losses at the gene ends were 6 bases for V and 4 bases for J; bases not matched to a gene: 10.

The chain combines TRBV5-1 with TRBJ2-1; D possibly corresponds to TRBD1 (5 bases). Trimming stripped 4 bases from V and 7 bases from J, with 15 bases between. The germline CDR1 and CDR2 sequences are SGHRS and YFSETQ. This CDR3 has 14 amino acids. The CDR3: CASSLQGSPNEQFF. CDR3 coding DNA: TGCGCCAGCAGCCTTCAGGGATCACCGAATGAGCAGTTCTTC.

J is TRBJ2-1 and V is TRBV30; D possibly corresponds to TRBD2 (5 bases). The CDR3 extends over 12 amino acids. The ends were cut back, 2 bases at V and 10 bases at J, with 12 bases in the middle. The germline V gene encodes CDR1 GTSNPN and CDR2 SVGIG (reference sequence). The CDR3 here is CAWSRAGGEQFF. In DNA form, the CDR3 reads TGTGCCTGGAGTAGAGCTGGAGGCGAGCAGTTCTTC.

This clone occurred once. CDR3 DNA: TGTGCCAGCAGCCTTGGGCCAAACACCATATATTTT. Its translation: CASSLGPNTIYF. The chain couples TRBV3-1 (or the pseudogene TRBV3-2) to TRBJ1-3; D is undetermined. Germline V lookup: CDR1 LGHDT, CDR2 YNNKEL (reference sequence). CDR3 size: 12 residues. The V end was cut by 4 bases, the J end by 6 bases, with 7 bases between.

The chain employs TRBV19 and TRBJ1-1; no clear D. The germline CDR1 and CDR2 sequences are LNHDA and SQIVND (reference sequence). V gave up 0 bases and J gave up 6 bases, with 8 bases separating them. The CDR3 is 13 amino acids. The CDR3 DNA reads TGTGCCAGTAGTATAGATAAACGGTCTGAAGCTTTCTTT. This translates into CASSIDKRSEAFF.

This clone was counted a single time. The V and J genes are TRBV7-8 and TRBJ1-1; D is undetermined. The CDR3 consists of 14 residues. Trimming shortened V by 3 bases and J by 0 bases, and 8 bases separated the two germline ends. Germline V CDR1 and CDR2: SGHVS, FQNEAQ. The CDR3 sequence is CASSLAHLNTEAFF. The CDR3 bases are TGTGCCAGCAGCTTGGCCCATCTGAACACTGAAGCTTTCTTT.

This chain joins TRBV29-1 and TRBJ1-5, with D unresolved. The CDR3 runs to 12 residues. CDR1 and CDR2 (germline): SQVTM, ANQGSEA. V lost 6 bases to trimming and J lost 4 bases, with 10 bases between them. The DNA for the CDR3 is TGCAGCGTACTGGAACAGAATCAGCCCCAGCATTTT. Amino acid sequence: CSVLEQNQPQHF.

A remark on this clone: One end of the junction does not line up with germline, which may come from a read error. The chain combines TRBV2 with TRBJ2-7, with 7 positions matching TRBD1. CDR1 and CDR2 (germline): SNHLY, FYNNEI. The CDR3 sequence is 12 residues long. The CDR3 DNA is TGTGCCAGCAGGCAAGACAGGGTGAGCAAGTGCTTC. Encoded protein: CASRQDRVSKCF.